The 23 T cell receptor beta chains in this list originate from one sample, sequenced in a study of T cell responses to AZD1222 COVID-19 vaccine. Produced via immunoSEQ multiplex PCR; TCRdb's table is partial and in-frame only. The data contain some 40,000 clones, 80% of them singletons. The source material was peripheral blood, sampled 28 days after the second dose of the MenACWY control vaccine. These receptors were obtained from an adult who received the MenACWY meningococcal vaccine as a control.

The chain uses TRBV7-8 and TRBJ1-3; D gene uncertain. The CDR3 covers 18 residues. V lost 1 base to trimming and J lost 0 bases, with 16 bases between them. Per germline, CDR1 SGHVS and CDR2 FQNEAQ. The CDR3 coding sequence is TGTGCCAGCAGCTTAGTGGGGATCGACCTGGGCTCTGGAAACACCATATATTTT. Protein product: CASSLVGIDLGSGNTIYF.

The chain couples TRBV7-7 to TRBJ2-2; 9 nucleotides align to TRBD2. V dropped 5 bases and J dropped 3; count of bases not matched to a gene: 10. Germline CDR1 is SSHAT and CDR2 is FNYEAQ (reference sequence). CDR3 length: 17 residues. The DNA for the CDR3 is TGTGCCAGCAGCGCACGACTTAGCGGGAGCGACACCGGGGAGCTGTTTTTT. It specifies CASSARLSGSDTGELFF.

This clone was detected only a few times. The chain carries TRBV3-1 (or the pseudogene TRBV3-2) and TRBJ2-2; 10 bases align to TRBD1. The germline gives CDR1 LGHDT, CDR2 YNNKEL (reference sequence). V was pared by 5 bases and J by 4 bases, with 4 bases of the junction left unmatched. The length of the CDR3 is 15 residues. The CDR3 loop is CASSDRGLGTGELFF. The CDR3 DNA follows: TGTGCCAGCAGCGACAGGGGGCTGGGCACCGGGGAGCTGTTTTTT.

The chain is built from TRBV2 and TRBJ2-2; D is perhaps TRBD1 (7 bases). Germline V lookup: CDR1 SNHLY, CDR2 FYNNEI. Trimming took 4 bases from V and 7 from J, leaving 16 bases between them. This CDR3 contains 15 residues. The CDR3 here is CASSAEGAGNGELFF. Written as DNA, the CDR3 is TGTGCCAGCAGTGCGGAGGGGGCGGGGAACGGGGAGCTGTTTTTT.

J is TRBJ1-5 and V is TRBV7-8, with 8 bases aligning to TRBD1. The CDR3 sequence is 18 residues long. Germline V gene lookup returns CDR1 SGHVS and CDR2 FQNEAQ. The junction had 8 bases not matched to a gene; V was cut back by 0 bases and J by 1 base. Here the CDR3 reads CASSLAQAGGVSNQPQHF. The CDR3, as DNA: TGTGCCAGCAGCTTAGCGCAGGCAGGGGGCGTGAGCAATCAGCCCCAGCATTTT.

V and J are TRBV14 and TRBJ2-6; tentative D call: TRBD1 (6 bases). Germline CDR1 SGHDN, CDR2 FVKESK. V was cut by 4 bases and J by 1 base, with 14 bases left in between. This CDR3 comprises 17 residues. The CDR3 region is CASSRTTGKSGANVLTF. The CDR3 DNA reads as TGTGCCAGCAGCCGTACAACAGGGAAGTCTGGGGCCAACGTCCTGACTTTC.

The J gene is TRBJ1-1, the V gene TRBV19; possible D gene TRBD1, 6 bases. Germline CDR1 is LNHDA and CDR2 is SQIVND (reference sequence). The V gene lost 9 bases and the J gene lost 4 bases, with 6 bases spanning the gap. The CDR3 is made up of 10 amino acids. The CDR3 spells CASRGTEAFF. In DNA form, the CDR3 reads TGTGCCAGCAGGGGCACTGAAGCTTTCTTT.

This chain uses TRBV25-1 with TRBJ1-4; no reliable D call. The CDR3 covers 13 residues. V dropped 3 bases and J dropped 0 bases, with 2 bases sitting between them. Germline-derived CDR1 and CDR2 are MGHDK and SYGVNS. CDR3 residues: CASSDTTNEKLFF. As DNA, the CDR3 is TGTGCCAGCAGTGACACAACTAATGAAAAACTGTTTTTT.

In DNA form, the CDR3 reads TGTGCCAGTAGTATAAGACAGGGGGCGGGAAGCAATCAGCCCCAGCATTTT. Its protein is CASSIRQGAGSNQPQHF. V gene TRBV19 combines with J gene TRBJ1-5, with TRBD1 identical over 10 bases. Germline V gives CDR1 LNHDA, CDR2 SQIVND (reference sequence). The CDR3 runs to 17 residues. After removal of 2 bases from V and 1 base from J, the junction contained 5 bases not matched to a gene.

As to this clone: This same CDR3 is encoded by further DNA sequences in the sample. The CDR3 sequence is CSASLGGTEAFF. In DNA, the CDR3 is TGCAGTGCTAGTCTTGGGGGCACTGAAGCTTTCTTT. This sequence joins TRBV20-1 and TRBJ1-1; tentatively, D is TRBD1 (5 bases). CDR3 size: 12 residues. Trimming took off 3 bases at V and 4 bases at J, with 9 bases between the two ends. Germline lookup yields CDR1 DFQATT and CDR2 SNEGSKA (reference sequence).

The chain joins TRBV30 to TRBJ2-1; D might be TRBD1 or TRBD2, each matching 5 bases. Trimming removed 1 base from V and 10 bases from J, with 14 bases in between. This CDR3 comprises 13 residues. Germline V gene lookup returns CDR1 GTSNPN and CDR2 SVGIG (reference sequence). The CDR3 bases are TGTGCCTGGAGTGCCCGACGGGACGGGGAGCAGTTCTTC. It codes for CAWSARRDGEQFF.

This chain connects TRBV5-8 to TRBJ1-1, with 8 nucleotides matching TRBD1. The J segment lost 10 bases and the V segment lost 4 bases, leaving 9 bases of the junction unmatched. CDR3 size: 13 residues. Germline CDR1 and CDR2: SGHTS and YDEGEE. CDR3 protein: CASSERTGKGAFF. CDR3 in DNA: TGTGCCAGCAGCGAACGGACAGGGAAAGGAGCTTTCTTT.

The chain couples TRBV5-4 to TRBJ2-2; maybe TRBD1 (5 bases). V was cut by 4 bases and J by 1 base, with 17 bases left in between. The CDR3 is 17 residues long. Germline V CDR1 and CDR2: SGHNT, YYREEE (reference sequence). The CDR3 DNA sequence: TGTGCCAGCAGCCCTGACAGTGGCCCAAGGAACACCGGGGAGCTGTTTTTT. Its protein product is CASSPDSGPRNTGELFF.

The gene calls are TRBV20-1 and TRBJ1-3; possible D gene TRBD1, 5 bases. Germline CDR1 DFQATT, CDR2 SNEGSKA (reference sequence). V lost 3 bases to trimming and J lost 0 bases, with 9 bases between them. This CDR3 spans 14 amino acids. The chain's CDR3 is CSASARASGNTIYF. The CDR3 DNA sequence: TGCAGTGCTAGTGCCAGGGCCTCTGGAAACACCATATATTTT.

This chain links TRBV11-3 with TRBJ2-1; TRBD2 matches 8 bases. This CDR3 has 15 residues. The germline CDR1 and CDR2 sequences are SGHNT and YENEEA. Germline trimming cut 5 bases from V and 6 bases from J; bases unmatched to any gene: 9. The CDR3 sequence is CASSPFTGGFNEQFF. CDR3 coding DNA: TGTGCCAGCAGCCCTTTCACGGGAGGGTTCAATGAGCAGTTCTTC.

This chain connects TRBV4-2 to TRBJ2-1; 9 nucleotides match TRBD2. With 0 bases clipped from V and 5 bases from J, the junction kept 8 bases outside the gene matches. Germline CDR1 is LGHNA and CDR2 is YNFKEQ. This CDR3 is 17 amino acids long. The CDR3 reads CASSQDHAGGPDNEQFF. The CDR3 nucleotides read TGTGCCAGCAGCCAAGATCATGCGGGGGGGCCTGACAATGAGCAGTTCTTC.

In nucleotides, the CDR3 is TGCGCCAGCAGCCCGAACGGGATTTCCGATGGCTACACCTTC. This codes for CASSPNGISDGYTF. The rearrangement links TRBV4-1 to TRBJ1-2; D is unclear. This CDR3 is 14 amino acids long. Trimming cost V 4 bases and J 6 bases, with 15 bases left between them. CDR1 and CDR2 from the germline V gene are MGHRA and YSYEKL.

J is TRBJ1-2 and V is TRBV12-3 or TRBV12-4; D gene ambiguous. This CDR3 comprises 12 residues. The V gene lost 6 bases and the J gene lost 7 bases, with 12 bases spanning the gap. CDR3 in amino acids: CASSPQTPGYTF. Here the CDR3 DNA reads TGTGCCAGCAGCCCGCAGACTCCTGGCTACACCTTC.

This rearrangement joins TRBV30 to TRBJ2-6, with no clear D. V shed 6 bases and J shed 1 base, with 10 bases lying between them. CDR1 and CDR2 from the germline V gene are GTSNPN and SVGIG (reference sequence). This CDR3 region has 14 residues. This CDR3 reads CACIGRSGANVLTF. The DNA of the CDR3 is TGTGCCTGCATTGGACGGTCTGGGGCCAACGTCCTGACTTTC.

J is TRBJ2-1 and V is TRBV12-5, with D possibly being TRBD2 (5 bases). This CDR3 spans 14 amino acids. Trimming pared 0 bases from V and 8 bases from J, leaving 11 bases between. Looked up from germline, CDR1 is LGHNT and CDR2 is FRNRAP. The CDR3 DNA reads TGTGCTAGTGGTTTGGTGGGTGAGGAGGATGAGCAGTTCTTC. Its protein product is CASGLVGEEDEQFF.

The rearrangement uses TRBV28 and TRBJ1-4, with D maybe TRBD1 (6 bases). Trimming stripped 10 bases from V and 8 bases from J, with 11 bases between. The CDR3 contains 11 residues. CDR1 and CDR2 (germline): MDHEN, SYDVKM. The CDR3: CAIQGHEKLFF. In DNA form, the CDR3 reads TGTGCCATCCAGGGGCACGAAAAACTGTTTTTT.

The chain is built from TRBV11-3 and TRBJ2-2, with unresolved D. The CDR3 is 13 residues long. Per the germline V gene, CDR1 is SGHNT and CDR2 is YENEEA. V was cut by 0 bases and J by 6 bases, with 5 bases left in between. CDR3 sequence: CASSLEDPGELFF. The CDR3 DNA sequence: TGTGCCAGCAGCTTAGAGGACCCCGGGGAGCTGTTTTTT.

This chain connects TRBV5-1 to TRBJ2-3; D tentatively fits TRBD1 or TRBD2 (6 bases each). The CDR3 contains 13 residues. V shed 10 bases and J shed 5 bases, with 17 bases lying between them. Germline lookup yields CDR1 SGHRS and CDR2 YFSETQ. This CDR3 is CACTPGAGDTQYF. The CDR3 coding sequence is TGCGCCTGTACCCCGGGGGCGGGAGATACGCAGTATTTT. Drawing the rest from reference TRBV5-1 and TRBJ2-3, the complete variable domain is KAGVTQTPRYLIKTRGQQVTLSCSPISGHRSVSWYQQTPGQGLQFLFEYFSETQRNKGNFPGRFSGRQFSNSRSEMNVSTLELGDSALYLCACTPGAGDTQYFGPGTRLTVL.